This T cell receptor (beta chain) was sequenced in a study of blood T cell repertoires in COVID-19. V shed 1 base and J 5 bases; nucleotides not matched to a gene: 5. CDR1 and CDR2 from the germline V gene are SEHNR and FQNEAQ (reference sequence). The CDR3 spans 15 residues. In the original processing: Quantification of nucleated cells was approximated via reference gene primer amplification. Measured with immunoSEQ multiplex PCR; TCRdb has only the in-frame clones, and not every one. V, J and clone size derive from that table, while D and trimming were established from the DNA sequence. Of roughly 70,000 clones in the sample, 80% to 85% were seen once.

V usage is TRBV7-9 and J usage is TRBJ2-5; 9 positions agree with TRBD2. Sequencing was performed on peripheral blood. The TCR comes from a human donor in a cohort sampled during active COVID-19. The CDR3 coding sequence is TGTGCCAGCAGCTTAGTCCCTAGCGGGGTGGAGACCCAGTACTTC. This codes for CASSLVPSGVETQYF.